This T cell receptor beta chain was found in a study of CD8 T cells in Susac syndrome. Germline V CDR1 and CDR2: LGHNA, YSLEER. The CDR3 contains 14 residues. V lost 4 bases, J lost 8 bases, and 17 bases lay in between. When the RNA was reverse transcribed, random hexamers were used with an input of roughly 0.45 to 1 ug. TCRdb reanalysed the immunoSEQ multiplex PCR reads using MiXCR and keeps one entry per CDR3 protein. Here the sample spans roughly 89,000 distinct CDR3 sequences, 96% being singletons. Sequencing used CD8+ T cells from PBMCs. The V and J genes are TRBV4-3 and TRBJ1-2; no reliable D call. The receptor's source is a human donor with Susac syndrome. CDR3 protein: CASSPPGPRSGYTF. The CDR3, as DNA: TGCGCCAGCAGCCCACCCGGGCCCCGGAGCGGCTACACCTTC.